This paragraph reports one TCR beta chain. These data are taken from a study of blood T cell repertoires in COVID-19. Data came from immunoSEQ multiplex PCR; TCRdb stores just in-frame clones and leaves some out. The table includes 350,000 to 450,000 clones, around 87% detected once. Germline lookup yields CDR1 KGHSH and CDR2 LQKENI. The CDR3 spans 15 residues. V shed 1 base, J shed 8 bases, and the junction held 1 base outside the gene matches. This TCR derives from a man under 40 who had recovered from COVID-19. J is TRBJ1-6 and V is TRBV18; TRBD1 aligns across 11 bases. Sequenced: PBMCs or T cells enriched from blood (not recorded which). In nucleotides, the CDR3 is TGTGCCAGCTCACCACAGGGACAGGGGGATTCACCCCTCCACTTT. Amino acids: CASSPQGQGDSPLHF.